The 4 T cell receptor beta chains in this list originate from one sample, sequenced in a study of early T cells in non-severe SARS-CoV-2 infection. TCRdb redid the calling of the 5' RACE reads with MiXCR, one entry per CDR3 protein. This sample has about 55,000 distinct CDR3 sequences, with around 12% found just once. Sequenced material: whole blood. The receptors were gathered from an adult who was a healthcare worker with PCR-confirmed SARS-CoV-2 infection or an uninfected control (not recorded which).

The chain couples TRBV7-2 to TRBJ2-5, with 8 bases fitting TRBD1. J was trimmed by 6 bases and V by 5 bases; bases with no gene match: 8. CDR3 size: 14 residues. Germline V gives CDR1 SGHTA, CDR2 FQGNSA. This CDR3 is CASSQDRGRKTQYF. CDR3 DNA: TGTGCCAGCAGCCAAGACAGGGGAAGAAAGACCCAGTACTTC. The full variable domain, its missing parts supplied by reference TRBV7-2 and TRBJ2-5, is GAGVSQSPSNKVTEKGKDVELRCDPISGHTALYWYRQSLGQGLEFLIYFQGNSAPDKSGLPSDRFSAERTGGSVSTLTIQRTQQEDSAVYLCASSQDRGRKTQYFGPGTRLLVL.

This clonotype was counted between two and nine times. The chain is built from TRBV12-5 and TRBJ2-7, with TRBD1 identical over 8 bases. Germline CDR1 reads LGHNT; CDR2 reads FRNRAP. J gave up 5 bases and V 1 base, and 10 bases lay outside the gene matches. This CDR3 is 16 amino acids long. The CDR3 protein is CASGLDPGQGGHEQYF. In DNA, the CDR3 is TGTGCTAGTGGTTTGGACCCAGGACAGGGAGGTCACGAGCAGTACTTC.

The chain recombines TRBV7-8 with TRBJ2-5; 10 bases are shared with TRBD2. Germline lookup yields CDR1 SGHVS and CDR2 FQNEAQ. The CDR3 covers 16 residues. J was trimmed by 7 bases and V by 5 bases; bases with no gene match: 13. The CDR3 here is CASSAQASGGARTQYF. The CDR3 bases are TGTGCCAGCAGCGCCCAGGCGAGCGGGGGGGCTAGGACCCAGTACTTC. Full variable domain (outside the CDR3, taken from reference TRBV7-8 and TRBJ2-5): GAGVSQSPRYKVAKRGQDVALRCDPISGHVSLFWYQQALGQGPEFLTYFQNEAQLDKSGLPSDRFFAERPEGSVSTLKIQRTQQEDSAVYLCASSAQASGGARTQYFGPGTRLLVL.

The chain carries TRBV9 and TRBJ2-2; weak D call: TRBD2 (5 bases). V lost 0 bases, J lost 8 bases, and 14 bases lay in between. The CDR3 is made up of 15 amino acids. The germline gives CDR1 SGDLS, CDR2 YYNGEE. The DNA for the CDR3 is TGTGCCAGCAGCGTAGGTTCCGGGTTAGCGGGGGAGCTGTTTTTT. This encodes CASSVGSGLAGELFF.